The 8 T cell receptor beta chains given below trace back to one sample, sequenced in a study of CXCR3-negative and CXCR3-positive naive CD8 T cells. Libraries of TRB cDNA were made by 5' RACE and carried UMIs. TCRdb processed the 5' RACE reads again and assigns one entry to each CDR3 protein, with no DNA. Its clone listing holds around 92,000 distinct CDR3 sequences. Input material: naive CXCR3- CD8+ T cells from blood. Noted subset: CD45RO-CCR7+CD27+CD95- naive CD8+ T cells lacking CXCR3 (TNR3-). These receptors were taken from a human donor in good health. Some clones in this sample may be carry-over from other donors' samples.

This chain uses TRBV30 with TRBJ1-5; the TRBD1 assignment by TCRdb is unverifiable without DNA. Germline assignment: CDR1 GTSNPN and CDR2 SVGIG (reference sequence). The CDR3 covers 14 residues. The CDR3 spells CAWSKTGGVQPQHF.

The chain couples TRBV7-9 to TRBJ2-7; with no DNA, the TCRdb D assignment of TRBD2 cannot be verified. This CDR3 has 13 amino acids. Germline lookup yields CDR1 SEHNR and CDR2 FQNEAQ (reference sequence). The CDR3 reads CASSFDSPYEQYF.

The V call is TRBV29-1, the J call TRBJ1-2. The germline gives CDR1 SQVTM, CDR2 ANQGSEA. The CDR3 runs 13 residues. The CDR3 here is CSVEDPSRVGYTF.

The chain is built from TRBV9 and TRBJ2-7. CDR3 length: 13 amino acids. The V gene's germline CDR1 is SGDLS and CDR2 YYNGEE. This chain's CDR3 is CASSVVTGSEQYF.

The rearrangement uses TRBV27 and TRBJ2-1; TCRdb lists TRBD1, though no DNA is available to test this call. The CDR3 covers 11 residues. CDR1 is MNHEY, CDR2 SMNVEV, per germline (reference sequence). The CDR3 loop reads CASSQTGLQFF.

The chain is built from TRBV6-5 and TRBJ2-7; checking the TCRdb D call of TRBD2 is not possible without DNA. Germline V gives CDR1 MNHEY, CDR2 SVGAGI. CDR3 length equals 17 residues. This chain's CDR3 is CASSYTTSGGTPNEQYF.

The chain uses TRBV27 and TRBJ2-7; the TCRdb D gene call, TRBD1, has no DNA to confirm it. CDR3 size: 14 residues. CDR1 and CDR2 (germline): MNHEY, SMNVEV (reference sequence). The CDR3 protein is CARSIRDRGFQQYF.

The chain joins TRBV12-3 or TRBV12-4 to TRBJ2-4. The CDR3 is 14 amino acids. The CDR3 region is CASSFAVAKNIQYF.